The rows below give T cell receptor beta chains drawn from one sample of a study of T cells in Graves' hyperthyroidism and ophthalmopathy. MiXCR was run by TCRdb on the multiplex PCR reads, yielding one entry per CDR3 protein. The sample has just under 750,000 distinct CDR3 sequences, roughly a third seen once. Sequenced sample: blood. Receptors originate from a woman aged 40 to 50 with Graves' hyperthyroidism. CDR3s include the opening cysteine and the closing phenylalanine or tryptophan. The D gene is left open where the match is weak. Where a row states a size, it is once, few, many or the class of an expanded clone; other rows omit it.

abundance | d_gene | j_gene | v_gene | CDR3aa | CDR3nt
- | - | TRBJ1-2 | TRBV18 | CASSPRTNGEYGYTF | TGTGCCAGCTCACCCCGTACGAACGGCGAATATGGCTACACCTTC
once | TRBD2 | TRBJ2-7 | TRBV7-9 | CASSLARTSGYEQYF | TGTGCCAGCAGCTTAGCTCGGACTAGCGGGTACGAGCAGTACTTC
few | TRBD1 | TRBJ1-3 | TRBV6-5 | CASSSGGVDTIYF | TGTGCCAGCAGTTCAGGGGGAGTCGACACCATATATTTT
- | TRBD1 | TRBJ1-1 | TRBV28 | CASTSSGTGGTEAFF | TGTGCCAGCACCAGTTCGGGGACAGGGGGCACTGAAGCTTTCTTT
few | TRBD1 | TRBJ1-1 | TRBV28 | CASSTGQGRAEVFF | TGTGCCAGCAGTACGGGACAGGGTCGGGCTGAAGTTTTCTTT
- | TRBD1 | TRBJ2-5 | TRBV5-6 | CASSFGQGLSNQPQYF | TGTGCCAGCAGCTTCGGACAGGGACTCAGCAATCAGCCCCAGTACTTC
few | TRBD2 | TRBJ2-5 | TRBV7-2 | CASSNSGTFQETQYF | TGTGCCAGCAGCAATAGCGGGACCTTCCAAGAGACCCAGTACTTC
many | - | TRBJ1-1 | TRBV7-3 | CASSENPGTEAFF | TGTGCCAGCAGCGAAAATCCGGGCACTGAAGCTTTCTTT
few | TRBD1 | TRBJ1-2 | TRBV5-1 | CARGDREGANGYTF | TGCGCCAGAGGGGACCGTGAGGGGGCAAATGGCTACACCTTC
once | TRBD1 | TRBJ1-2 | TRBV2 | CASSGGQGFYGYTF | TGTGCCAGCAGTGGGGGACAGGGATTCTATGGCTACACCTTC
many | TRBD1 | TRBJ1-6 | TRBV6-5 | CASTNRQGTSPLHF | TGTGCCAGCACCAACCGACAGGGTACTTCACCCCTCCACTTT
many | - | TRBJ2-2 | TRBV6-5 | CASSRRDTGELFF | TGTGCCAGCAGTAGGAGGGATACCGGGGAGCTGTTTTTT
- | TRBD2 | TRBJ2-7 | TRBV6-6 | CASSSPGRGSYEQYF | TGTGCCAGCAGTTCCCCAGGGAGGGGATCCTACGAGCAGTACTTC
once | - | TRBJ1-2 | TRBV10-3 | CASIKSAPYGYTF | TGTGCCAGCATAAAAAGCGCCCCCTATGGCTACACCTTC
many | TRBD2 | TRBJ2-5 | TRBV7-2 | CASSLTSGPETQYF | TGTGCCAGCAGCTTAACTAGCGGCCCAGAGACCCAGTACTTC
few | - | TRBJ1-1 | TRBV9 | CASRKEVGMNTEAFF | TGTGCCAGCAGGAAGGAGGTCGGGATGAACACTGAAGCTTTCTTT
once | - | TRBJ1-5 | TRBV10-3 | CAIRPTSGAGDQPQHF | TGTGCCATCAGACCCACTAGCGGAGCTGGGGATCAGCCCCAGCATTTT
few | - | TRBJ1-1 | TRBV7-6 | CASRLGGGSDTEAFF | TGTGCCAGCAGATTAGGGGGAGGGTCGGACACTGAAGCTTTCTTT
- | TRBD2 | TRBJ2-2 | TRBV29-1 | CSALGTSGGANTGELFF | TGCAGCGCCCTTGGGACTAGCGGGGGGGCGAACACCGGGGAGCTGTTTTTT
- | - | TRBJ2-2 | TRBV13 | CASSTPGRPGELFF | TGTGCCAGCAGCACCCCGGGACGTCCCGGGGAGCTGTTTTTT
many | - | TRBJ1-5 | TRBV7-9 | CASTHDGSNQPQHF | TGTGCCAGCACCCACGACGGTAGCAATCAGCCCCAGCATTTT
- | - | TRBJ1-6 | TRBV27 | CASSPSGGLGVPLHF | TGTGCCAGCAGTCCCTCGGGCGGATTGGGCGTGCCCCTCCACTTT
- | TRBD2 | TRBJ2-1 | TRBV7-2 | CASSLRAGGDLNEQFF | TGTGCCAGCAGCTTACGAGCGGGGGGCGACCTCAATGAGCAGTTCTTC
- | - | TRBJ2-7 | TRBV14 | CASSHHFGERGSYEQYF | TGTGCCAGCAGCCACCACTTCGGGGAACGGGGATCCTACGAGCAGTACTTC
few | - | TRBJ2-5 | TRBV10-3 | CAISEGVSRGRKTQYF | TGTGCCATCAGTGAAGGGGTGTCTAGGGGTAGAAAGACCCAGTACTTC
many | TRBD2 | TRBJ2-2 | TRBV5-4 | CASSFRGGTGELFF | TGTGCCAGCAGCTTTCGGGGGGGCACCGGGGAGCTGTTTTTT
many | TRBD1 | TRBJ1-6 | TRBV19 | CASKDRGNSPLHF | TGTGCCAGTAAAGACAGGGGTAATTCACCCCTCCACTTT
- | - | TRBJ1-2 | TRBV5-6 | CASASGKDSYTF | TGTGCCAGCGCCTCAGGGAAGGATAGCTACACCTTC
many | TRBD1 | TRBJ1-1 | TRBV12-3/TRBV12-4 | CASSLQGRAFF | TGTGCCAGCAGTCTACAGGGGAGAGCTTTCTTT
many | - | TRBJ1-5 | TRBV19 | CASSMGQGLPTEPQHF | TGTGCCAGTAGTATGGGTCAAGGGCTACCCACGGAGCCCCAGCATTTT
- | TRBD1 | TRBJ2-3 | TRBV7-9 | CASSSGTGGTDTQYF | TGTGCCAGCAGCTCCGGGACAGGGGGCACAGATACGCAGTATTTT
- | - | TRBJ1-4 | TRBV5-1 | CASSLSPGNEKLFF | TGCGCCAGCAGCTTGTCCCCAGGGAATGAAAAACTGTTTTTT
many | - | TRBJ1-1 | TRBV19 | CASIITGSGTEAFF | TGTGCCAGTATCATCACAGGTTCAGGTACTGAAGCTTTCTTT
few | - | TRBJ1-2 | TRBV7-9 | CASSPGTVTNYGYTF | TGTGCCAGCAGCCCCGGGACGGTCACTAACTATGGCTACACCTTC
few | TRBD2 | TRBJ2-5 | TRBV11-2 | CASSFRGTSGPQETQYF | TGTGCCAGCAGCTTCCGCGGGACTAGCGGACCCCAAGAGACCCAGTACTTC
many | - | TRBJ2-6 | TRBV7-9 | CASLGASGANVLTF | TGTGCCAGCCTAGGGGCCTCTGGGGCCAACGTCCTGACTTTC
few | TRBD2 | TRBJ2-2 | TRBV5-1 | CASSLGTSTGELFF | TGCGCCAGCAGCTTGGGGACTAGCACCGGGGAGCTGTTTTTT
once | - | TRBJ1-4 | TRBV9 | CASSPSGTPSEKLFF | TGTGCCAGCAGCCCTTCCGGGACCCCGAGTGAAAAACTGTTTTTT
- | TRBD1 | TRBJ2-3 | TRBV10-1 | CASSGTPNGQGRDTQYF | TGCGCCAGCAGTGGAACTCCAAACGGACAGGGAAGGGATACGCAGTATTTT
- | - | TRBJ1-2 | TRBV5-8 | CASHSVAGVGYGYTF | TGTGCCAGCCATTCCGTAGCCGGGGTAGGCTATGGCTACACCTTC
- | TRBD1 | TRBJ1-2 | TRBV7-8 | CASSLGTGVAGGYGYTF | TGTGCCAGCAGCTTAGGGACAGGGGTCGCCGGAGGGTATGGCTACACCTTC
many | - | TRBJ2-6 | TRBV7-9 | CASSLRLTGNSGANVLTF | TGTGCCAGCAGCTTAAGGTTGACGGGGAACTCTGGGGCCAACGTCCTGACTTTC
- | TRBD2 | TRBJ2-5 | TRBV27 | CASSTRRVVFREAQYF | TGTGCCAGCAGTACCCGCAGGGTCGTTTTTCGGGAGGCCCAGTACTTC
- | - | TRBJ1-2 | TRBV24-1 | CATSDPDRAYYGYTF | TGTGCCACCAGTGACCCTGACAGAGCCTACTATGGCTACACCTTC
- | TRBD1 | TRBJ1-3 | TRBV10-3 | CAISAQTGIGNTIYF | TGTGCCATCAGTGCCCAGACAGGGATTGGAAACACCATATATTTT
- | - | TRBJ2-2 | TRBV29-1 | CSVRDTYTGELFF | TGCAGCGTGCGGGACACATACACCGGGGAGCTGTTTTTT
few | - | TRBJ2-7 | TRBV3-1 | CASSQGRQASSYEQYF | TGTGCCAGCAGCCAAGGACGACAGGCCAGCTCCTACGAGCAGTACTTC
- | - | TRBJ2-7 | TRBV9 | CASSTSSLLGVNEQYF | TGTGCCAGCAGCACCAGCAGCTTATTAGGCGTTAACGAGCAGTACTTC
few | - | TRBJ1-1 | TRBV27 | CASSLWSGNTEAFF | TGTGCCAGCAGTTTATGGTCAGGGAACACTGAAGCTTTCTTT
few | - | TRBJ2-7 | TRBV4-3 | CASSQDYFEPYEQYF | TGCGCCAGCAGCCAAGATTACTTTGAACCTTACGAGCAGTACTTC
- | TRBD1 | TRBJ2-7 | TRBV29-1 | CSVWDRKSSYEQYF | TGCAGCGTATGGGACAGGAAAAGCTCCTACGAGCAGTACTTC
- | - | TRBJ1-5 | TRBV4-1 | CASSQDYHSNQPQHF | TGCGCCAGCAGCCAAGATTACCATAGCAATCAGCCCCAGCATTTT
many | TRBD2 | TRBJ2-7 | TRBV7-9 | CASTVGLAGGRSYEQYF | TGTGCCAGCACCGTCGGACTAGCGGGAGGTCGGTCCTACGAGCAGTACTTC
many | TRBD1 | TRBJ1-1 | TRBV10-2 | CASSDPGGQLRTEAFF | TGCGCCAGCAGTGACCCCGGGGGACAGCTCCGAACTGAAGCTTTCTTT